A single sample gave rise to the 14 T cell receptor beta chains below, sequenced in a study of T-cell reconstitution after alpha-beta-depleted transplantation in children. Unique molecular identifiers tagged the TCRbeta library. TCRdb reprocessed the PCR reads via MiXCR and lists one record per CDR3 protein. The sample lists 450,000 to 500,000 distinct CDR3 sequences, around 13% occurring once. The sample was PBMCs from the stem cell graft donor, taken from the stem cell graft. The receptor set was obtained from a human donor who donated a stem cell graft to a child with combined immunodeficiency.

The V and J genes are TRBV7-9 and TRBJ2-7; 9 bases are a match to TRBD1. The germline CDR1 and CDR2 sequences are SEHNR and FQNEAQ (reference sequence). With 6 bases clipped from V and 0 bases from J, the junction kept 6 bases outside the gene matches. The CDR3 is made up of 15 amino acids. The CDR3 sequence: CASRKPGQGSYEQYF. Here the CDR3 DNA reads TGTGCCAGCAGAAAACCGGGACAGGGCTCCTACGAGCAGTACTTC.

This clonotype was counted only a few times. The chain couples TRBV7-2 to TRBJ2-5; TRBD1 agrees at 8 bases. CDR3 length equals 16 residues. The V segment lost 6 bases and the J segment 5 bases; nucleotides outside the gene matches: 14. Germline CDR1 and CDR2: SGHTA and FQGNSA. DNA of the CDR3: TGTGCCAGCAGTTTTACCCTGGACAGGGCCCACGAGACCCAGTACTTC. It translates to CASSFTLDRAHETQYF.

Ten or more counts support this clonotype. V and J are TRBV27 and TRBJ2-2; the D gene is possibly TRBD1 (6 bases). Between the trimmed V and J ends, which lost 3 bases and 4 bases, there was a span of 9 bases. Germline V gene data show CDR1 as MNHEY and CDR2 as SMNVEV (reference sequence). The CDR3 runs 14 residues. The CDR3 nucleotides are TGTGCCAGCAGTTTGGGGGCAGCCACCGGGGAGCTGTTTTTT. It yields the protein CASSLGAATGELFF.

The chain carries TRBV28 and TRBJ2-1; 8 bases line up with TRBD2. The CDR3 is made up of 15 amino acids. V trimming: 7 bases; J trimming: 4 bases; junction bases outside the gene matches: 9. In germline, CDR1 is MDHEN, CDR2 SYDVKM. The CDR3 here is CASKEGSGGYNEQFF. The CDR3 DNA reads TGTGCCAGCAAAGAGGGGAGCGGGGGTTACAATGAGCAGTTCTTC.

V gene TRBV5-1 combines with J gene TRBJ2-5, with TRBD1 matching 8 bases. The CDR3 consists of 16 residues. Trimming cost V 0 bases and J 2 bases; bases outside gene matches: 6. CDR1 and CDR2 (germline): SGHRS, YFSETQ. The DNA of the CDR3 is TGCGCCAGCAGCTTGGACCCCAGGGGGCTGCAAGAGACCCAGTACTTC. Translated: CASSLDPRGLQETQYF. Full variable domain (rest looked up from reference TRBV5-1 and TRBJ2-5): KAGVTQTPRYLIKTRGQQVTLSCSPISGHRSVSWYQQTPGQGLQFLFEYFSETQRNKGNFPGRFSGRQFSNSRSEMNVSTLELGDSALYLCASSLDPRGLQETQYFGPGTRLLVL.

This clonotype was seen ten or more times. V and J are TRBV5-1 and TRBJ1-1; 10 bases line up with TRBD1. V was pared by 5 bases and J by 7 bases, with 8 bases of the junction left unmatched. The CDR3 sequence is 14 residues long. The germline V gene has CDR1 SGHRS and CDR2 YFSETQ. The CDR3 DNA reads as TGCGCCAGCAGACCGGGACAGGGGATCAGTGAAGCTTTCTTT. It specifies CASRPGQGISEAFF.

This clonotype has at least ten counts. V gene TRBV4-3 combines with J gene TRBJ2-7; no clear D. The CDR3 length is 15 residues. Germline V gives CDR1 LGHNA, CDR2 YSLEER. V was cut by 3 bases and J by 0 bases, with 12 bases left in between. As DNA, the CDR3 is TGCGCCAGCAGCCAGTTCCACAGCCTCTCCTACGAGCAGTACTTC. It codes for CASSQFHSLSYEQYF.

This chain links TRBV6-1 with TRBJ2-2; 8 nucleotides agree with TRBD1. This CDR3 region has 17 residues. In germline, CDR1 is MNHNS, CDR2 SASEGT. J was trimmed by 0 bases and V by 6 bases; bases with no gene match: 9. The CDR3: CASRGPGQATNTGELFF. In DNA form, the CDR3 reads TGTGCCAGCAGGGGCCCGGGACAGGCCACGAACACCGGGGAGCTGTTTTTT.

This clonotype came up a few times. The chain has TRBV9 and TRBJ1-2; no firm D call. CDR3 length: 15 amino acids. Germline CDR1 reads SGDLS; CDR2 reads YYNGEE. V lost 0 bases to trimming and J lost 8 bases, with 17 bases between them. The CDR3 region is CASSVDPGRTIGYTF. The CDR3 nucleotides read TGTGCCAGCAGCGTAGATCCCGGACGGACGATCGGCTACACCTTC.

This clonotype occurred a few times. This chain connects TRBV25-1 to TRBJ2-5; 7 positions match TRBD1. V gave up 5 bases and J gave up 1 base; unmatched junction bases: 16. The CDR3 is 18 residues long. Germline V gene lookup returns CDR1 MGHDK and CDR2 SYGVNS. The CDR3 region is CASSPLGGTGDIQETQYF. The CDR3 region has the DNA TGTGCCAGCAGTCCCTTGGGTGGAACAGGGGATATCCAAGAGACCCAGTACTTC.

The chain joins TRBV12-3 or TRBV12-4 to TRBJ2-1; 10 nucleotides line up with TRBD2. Trimming removed 2 bases from V and 5 bases from J; junction bases left unmatched: 6. This CDR3 has 16 amino acids. The CDR3, as DNA: TGTGCCAGCAGTTTAACCAGGACTAGCGGTCACAATGAGCAGTTCTTC. This gives the protein CASSLTRTSGHNEQFF.

The sample holds a few counts of this clonotype. The CDR3 is CASNADRGRGQPQHF. The CDR3 nucleotides read TGTGCCAGCAATGCTGACAGGGGGCGGGGGCAGCCCCAGCATTTT. The V call is TRBV12-3 or TRBV12-4, the J call TRBJ1-5; 10 bases map to TRBD1. The CDR3 extends over 15 amino acids. After removal of 7 bases from V and 7 bases from J, the junction contained 10 bases not matched to a gene.

Ten or more counts support this clonotype. The genes are TRBV7-6 and TRBJ2-7; 10 positions agree with TRBD1. The germline gives CDR1 SGHVS, CDR2 FNYEAQ. J gave up 3 bases and V 4 bases, and 6 bases lay outside the gene matches. This CDR3 spans 15 amino acids. CDR3 sequence reads: CASSSRRDRGYEQYF. The CDR3, as DNA: TGTGCCAGCAGCTCAAGGCGGGACAGGGGCTACGAGCAGTACTTC.

This CDR3 reads CASSHTGTTNTEAFF. CDR3 DNA sequence: TGTGCCAGCAGCCACACCGGGACAACGAACACTGAAGCTTTCTTT. The V call is TRBV3-1, the J call TRBJ1-1; D possibly corresponds to TRBD1 (6 bases). The ends were cut back, 3 bases at V and 1 base at J, with 12 bases in the middle. The CDR3 consists of 15 residues. The germline V gene has CDR1 LGHDT and CDR2 YNNKEL (reference sequence).